This T cell receptor (beta chain) originates from a study of cytomegalovirus exposure and HLA in healthy donors. Study-wide findings and caveats: The study flagged around 160 TCR beta chains as cytomegalovirus-associated. High specificity and sensitivity for cytomegalovirus status were reported for the classifier.

These donors were members of the roughly 130-subject validation cohort, a group separate from the roughly 670-subject first cohort. Worth noting for this clone: Its antigen is as yet unknown.

The CDR3 contains 14 residues. Germline CDR1 is SGHNT and CDR2 is YYREEE (reference sequence). Trimming removed 0 bases from V and 1 base from J, with 7 bases in between. Only in-frame clones appear in the TCRdb table, and some are missing; sequencing was by immunoSEQ multiplex PCR. This sample yields 250,000 to 400,000 clones, of which 88% are seen a single time; approximately 0.95% belongs to the top ten. This clonotype was sampled from a man in his thirties or forties in good health and CMV-seronegative. The sequencing sample was made of PBMCs. The rearrangement links TRBV5-4 to TRBJ1-2; tentative D call: TRBD1 (6 bases). In nucleotides, the CDR3 is TGTGCCAGCAGCTTGGTAGGGGGTAACTATGGCTACACCTTC. It codes for CASSLVGGNYGYTF.